This T cell receptor (beta chain) derives from a study of long-term antiretroviral therapy in people with HIV. They ran version v3.0 of the immunoSEQ assay at survey level. Sequencing was performed with immunoSEQ multiplex PCR; in TCRdb, only in-frame clones are kept and a portion is missing. The sample includes some 40,000 clones, about 90% of them seen just once. The J segment lost 4 bases and the V segment lost 6 bases, leaving 6 bases of the junction unmatched. Germline-derived CDR1 and CDR2 are ENHRY and SYGVKD. The CDR3 extends over 15 amino acids. This clone appeared once. No antigen is known for it. Study-level points and caveats: Dominant in the repertoire at all time points were clones expanded before ART. All blood samples came from the years 2004 to 2017, possibly under older ART regimens. The study lacked data on ART adherence, viral resistance or therapy changes. Patients on ART gained diversity, which nonetheless stayed below transplant donor controls.

The chain uses TRBV10-3 and TRBJ1-6, with 7 bases fitting TRBD1. The clonotype was recovered from a woman between 45 and 60 years old with HIV. The material sequenced was unsorted PBMCs, taken 1.2 years after starting antiretroviral therapy. CDR3 residues: CAIRSGTDYNSPLHF. The CDR3 nucleotides read TGTGCCATCAGGTCGGGGACAGATTATAATTCACCCCTCCACTTT.